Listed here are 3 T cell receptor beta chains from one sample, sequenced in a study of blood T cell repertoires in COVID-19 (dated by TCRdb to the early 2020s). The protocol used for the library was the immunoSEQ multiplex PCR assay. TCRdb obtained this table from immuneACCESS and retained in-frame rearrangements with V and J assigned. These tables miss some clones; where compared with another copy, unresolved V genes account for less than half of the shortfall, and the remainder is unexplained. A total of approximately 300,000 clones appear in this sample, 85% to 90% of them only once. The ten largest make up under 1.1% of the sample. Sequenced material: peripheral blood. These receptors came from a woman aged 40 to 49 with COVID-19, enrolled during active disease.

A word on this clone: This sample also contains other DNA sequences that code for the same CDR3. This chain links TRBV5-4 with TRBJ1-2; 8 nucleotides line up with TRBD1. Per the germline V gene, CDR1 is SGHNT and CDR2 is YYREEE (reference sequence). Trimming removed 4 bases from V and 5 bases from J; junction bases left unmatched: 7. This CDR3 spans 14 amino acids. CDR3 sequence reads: CASSPGQGRYGYTF. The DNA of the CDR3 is TGTGCCAGCAGCCCAGGACAGGGTCGATATGGCTACACCTTC.

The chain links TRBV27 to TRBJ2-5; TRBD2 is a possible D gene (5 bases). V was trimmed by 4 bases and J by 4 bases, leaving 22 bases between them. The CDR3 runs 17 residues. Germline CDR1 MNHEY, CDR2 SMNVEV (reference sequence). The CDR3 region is CASSYHPSTSRAETQYF. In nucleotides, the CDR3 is TGTGCCAGCAGTTACCATCCCTCAACCTCGAGGGCAGAGACCCAGTACTTC.

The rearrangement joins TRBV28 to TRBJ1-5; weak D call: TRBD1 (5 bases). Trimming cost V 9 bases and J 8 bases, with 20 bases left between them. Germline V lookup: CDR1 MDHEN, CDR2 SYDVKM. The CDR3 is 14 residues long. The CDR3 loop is CASKVWGVAEPQHF. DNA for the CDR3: TGTGCCAGTAAAGTTTGGGGGGTGGCGGAGCCCCAGCATTTT.